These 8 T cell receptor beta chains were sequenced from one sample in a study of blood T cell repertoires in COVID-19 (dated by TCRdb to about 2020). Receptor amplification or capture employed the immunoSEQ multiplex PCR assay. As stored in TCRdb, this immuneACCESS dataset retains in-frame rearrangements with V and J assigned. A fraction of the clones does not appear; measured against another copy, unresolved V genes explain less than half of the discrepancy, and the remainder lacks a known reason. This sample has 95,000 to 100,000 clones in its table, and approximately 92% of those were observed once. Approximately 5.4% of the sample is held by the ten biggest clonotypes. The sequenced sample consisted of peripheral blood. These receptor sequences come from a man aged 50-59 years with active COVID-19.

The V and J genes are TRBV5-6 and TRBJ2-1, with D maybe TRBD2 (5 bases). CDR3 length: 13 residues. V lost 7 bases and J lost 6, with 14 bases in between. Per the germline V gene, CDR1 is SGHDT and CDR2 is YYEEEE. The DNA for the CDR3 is TGTGCCAGCGGAGCGGTCCCTAGCAATGAGCAGTTCTTC. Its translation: CASGAVPSNEQFF.

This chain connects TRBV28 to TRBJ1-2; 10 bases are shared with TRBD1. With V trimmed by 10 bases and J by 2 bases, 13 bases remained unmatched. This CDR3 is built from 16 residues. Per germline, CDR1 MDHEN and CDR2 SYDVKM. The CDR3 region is CATLLPGQGENYGYTF. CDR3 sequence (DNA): TGTGCCACCCTCCTCCCCGGACAGGGGGAAAACTATGGCTACACCTTC.

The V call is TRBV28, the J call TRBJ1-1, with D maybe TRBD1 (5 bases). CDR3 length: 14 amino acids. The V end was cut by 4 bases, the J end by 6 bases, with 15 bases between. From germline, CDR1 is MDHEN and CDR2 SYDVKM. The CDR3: CASSSPQGRAEAFF. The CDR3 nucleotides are TGTGCCAGCAGTTCCCCTCAGGGCAGGGCTGAAGCTTTCTTT.

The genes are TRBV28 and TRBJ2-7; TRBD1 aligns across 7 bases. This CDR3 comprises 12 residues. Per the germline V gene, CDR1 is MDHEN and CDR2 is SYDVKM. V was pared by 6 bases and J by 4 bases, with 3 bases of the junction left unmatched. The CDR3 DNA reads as TGTGCCAGCAGGGACAGGAAGTACGAGCAGTACTTC. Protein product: CASRDRKYEQYF.

The CDR3 bases are TGTGCCAGCAGCGTAGACCCTAGCCCTAGCACAGATACGCAGTATTTT. Translated: CASSVDPSPSTDTQYF. The V call is TRBV9, the J call TRBJ2-3, with a weak D call TRBD2 (5 bases). Germline CDR1 is SGDLS and CDR2 is YYNGEE. The CDR3 covers 16 residues. V lost 0 bases and J 0 bases, leaving 11 bases between the germline ends.

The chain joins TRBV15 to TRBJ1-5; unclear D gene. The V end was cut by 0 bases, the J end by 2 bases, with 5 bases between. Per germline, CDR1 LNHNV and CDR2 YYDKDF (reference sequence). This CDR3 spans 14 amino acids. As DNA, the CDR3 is TGTGCCACCAGCAGAGATCGAGGCAATCAGCCCCAGCATTTT. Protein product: CATSRDRGNQPQHF.

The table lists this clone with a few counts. CDR3 region: CASSTQGRNSPLHF. In DNA form, the CDR3 reads TGTGCCAGCAGCACACAGGGGAGGAATTCACCCCTCCACTTT. This chain links TRBV7-2 with TRBJ1-6, with TRBD1 matching over 7 bases. With 5 bases clipped from V and 7 bases from J, the junction kept 5 bases outside the gene matches. This CDR3 has 14 amino acids. CDR1 and CDR2 from the germline V gene are SGHTA and FQGNSA.

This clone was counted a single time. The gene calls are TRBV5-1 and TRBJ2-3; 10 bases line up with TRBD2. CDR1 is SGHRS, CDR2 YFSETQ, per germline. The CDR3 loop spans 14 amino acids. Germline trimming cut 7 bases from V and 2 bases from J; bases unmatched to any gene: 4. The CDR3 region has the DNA TGCGCCAGCCAGACTAGCGGGCTCACAGATACGCAGTATTTT. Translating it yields CASQTSGLTDTQYF. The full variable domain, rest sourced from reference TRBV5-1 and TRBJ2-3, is KAGVTQTPRYLIKTRGQQVTLSCSPISGHRSVSWYQQTPGQGLQFLFEYFSETQRNKGNFPGRFSGRQFSNSRSEMNVSTLELGDSALYLCASQTSGLTDTQYFGPGTRLTVL.